The clone carrying this T cell receptor (beta chain) was found many times. Its matching antigen is unknown. Indicated time point: healthy volunteer bleed at 6 weeks. Unfractionated whole blood was the source from which total RNA was extracted. This entry belongs to a study of human T cells and chemical hapten exposure. As the library was built, unique molecular identifiers were attached to individual cDNA molecules. TCRdb re-analysed the RACE reads in MiXCR, keeping a single row per CDR3 protein. Found here are around 45,000 distinct CDR3 sequences, 3% to 4% of them singletons; the top ten hold 4.5% to 7%. Study-wide findings and caveats: With DPC sensitization, TCRs exceeding 1 in 1000 frequency showed no change.

This CDR3 is built from 14 residues. The germline gives CDR1 DFQATT, CDR2 SNEGSKA (reference sequence). Trimming took 0 bases from V and 4 from J, leaving 10 bases between them. The chain has TRBV20-1 and TRBJ1-3; maybe TRBD1 (5 bases). This TCR derives from a human donor in good health. Some clones in this sample may be carry-over from other donors' samples. The specimen sequenced was whole blood. CDR3 bases: TGCAGTGCTAGAGATCGGACACCCGGAAACACCATATATTTT. It specifies CSARDRTPGNTIYF.